These 30 T cell receptor beta chains share one sample of origin, sequenced in a study of control samples from healthy donors and cancer patients. TCRdb's table, derived via immunoSEQ multiplex PCR, lists solely in-frame clones and lacks some. The profile covers more than 85,000 clones, with 90% appearing a single time and 3.5% to 4.5% taken by the ten largest. Sequenced sample: blood. The receptors stem from a human donor in good health. The donor label of this sample is uncertain.

This chain connects TRBV27 to TRBJ2-7; possibly TRBD1 for D (6 bases). The CDR3 has 14 residues. Germline CDR1 and CDR2: MNHEY and SMNVEV (reference sequence). Trimming took off 7 bases at V and 1 base at J, with 14 bases between the two ends. DNA of the CDR3: TGTGCCAGCATGAGGACAGTTTATTCCTACGAGCAGTACTTC. It specifies CASMRTVYSYEQYF.

This clone has just a few counts. V usage is TRBV2 and J usage is TRBJ1-1; tentatively, D is TRBD1 (5 bases). V lost 8 bases and J lost 1, with 8 bases in between. CDR3 length: 12 residues. CDR1 SNHLY and CDR2 FYNNEI come from the germline V gene. CDR3 sequence reads: CASGTGNTEAFF. The CDR3 nucleotides are TGTGCCAGCGGCACAGGGAACACTGAAGCTTTCTTT.

The chain has TRBV18 and TRBJ1-5; TRBD1 is a possible D gene (5 bases). The CDR3 extends over 15 amino acids. V was pared by 3 bases and J by 6 bases, with 15 bases between. Germline values: CDR1 KGHSH, CDR2 LQKENI. CDR3 in DNA: TGTGCCAGCTCACCCTCGGGACGAGAGCTTCAGCCCCAGCATTTT. Translation: CASSPSGRELQPQHF.

CDR3 residues: CASSLNTGELFF. CDR3 in DNA: TGTGCCAGCAGCTTAAACACCGGGGAGCTGTTTTTT. This chain connects TRBV11-3 to TRBJ2-2; no clear D. CDR1 is SGHNT, CDR2 YENEEA, per germline. Trimming pared 2 bases from V and 2 bases from J, leaving 0 bases between. The CDR3 extends over 12 amino acids.

The genes are TRBV15 and TRBJ1-2, with TRBD1 as a possible D gene (5 bases). The CDR3 length is 14 residues. CDR1 LNHNV and CDR2 YYDKDF come from the germline V gene (reference sequence). The V end was cut by 7 bases, the J end by 6 bases, with 18 bases between. DNA of the CDR3: TGTGCCACCACCCAGAGAGGCAGGACACATGGCTACACCTTC. Amino acid sequence: CATTQRGRTHGYTF.

The V and J genes are TRBV4-2 and TRBJ1-2; TRBD1 aligns across 8 bases. With 0 bases clipped from V and 5 bases from J, the junction kept 8 bases outside the gene matches. The CDR3 is 16 amino acids. CDR1 and CDR2 (germline): LGHNA, YNFKEQ. The CDR3 region is CASSQDSAGGGYGYTF. Written as DNA, the CDR3 is TGTGCCAGCAGCCAAGACTCCGCAGGGGGCGGTTATGGCTACACCTTC.

This chain connects TRBV20-1 to TRBJ1-2; D remains ambiguous. From germline, CDR1 is DFQATT and CDR2 SNEGSKA (reference sequence). This CDR3 is 12 amino acids long. Between the trimmed V and J ends, which lost 6 bases and 3 bases, there was a span of 11 bases. DNA of the CDR3: TGCAGTGCAAGTCCCGGGGACTATGGCTACACCTTC. It translates to CSASPGDYGYTF.

This sequence joins TRBV5-5 and TRBJ1-4, with unresolved D. The length of the CDR3 is 17 residues. Trimming cost V 1 base and J 1 base, with 14 bases left between them. The germline gives CDR1 SGHKS, CDR2 YYEKEE (reference sequence). The CDR3 sequence: CASSLLSLHQTNEKLFF. CDR3 coding DNA: TGTGCCAGCAGCTTGTTGTCCCTGCATCAAACTAATGAAAAACTGTTTTTT.

The DNA for the CDR3 is TGTGCCATCAGGGGCGGGGGGACTGAAGCTTTCTTT. It yields the protein CAIRGGGTEAFF. The rearrangement links TRBV6-5 to TRBJ1-1; D might be TRBD1 (6 bases). Germline loops: CDR1 MNHEY, CDR2 SVGAGI. This CDR3 is built from 12 residues. V gave up 10 bases and J gave up 5 bases, with 14 bases separating them.

The rearrangement uses TRBV30 and TRBJ1-2, with a possible D match to TRBD1 (6 bases). The CDR3 is made up of 15 amino acids. V was trimmed by 4 bases and J by 8 bases, leaving 23 bases between them. Germline assignment: CDR1 GTSNPN and CDR2 SVGIG (reference sequence). In DNA, the CDR3 is TGTGCCTGGAAGGCAAGGGGGTTCCAGGCTACGGGCTACACCTTC. This gives the protein CAWKARGFQATGYTF.

The gene calls are TRBV25-1 and TRBJ1-4; weak D call: TRBD1 (6 bases). Germline-derived CDR1 and CDR2 are MGHDK and SYGVNS. Trimming shortened V by 5 bases and J by 8 bases, and 15 bases separated the two germline ends. This CDR3 region has 14 residues. This CDR3 reads CASSPPRGGEKLFF. CDR3 nucleotide sequence: TGTGCCAGCAGTCCTCCCAGGGGAGGAGAAAAACTGTTTTTT.

The chain recombines TRBV7-9 with TRBJ2-1, with D perhaps TRBD1 (5 bases). There are 14 residues in the CDR3. Germline values: CDR1 SEHNR, CDR2 FQNEAQ (reference sequence). V was trimmed by 2 bases and J by 4 bases, leaving 9 bases between them. CDR3 protein: CASSLPGQYNEQFF. CDR3 DNA sequence: TGTGCCAGCAGCTTACCTGGACAATACAATGAGCAGTTCTTC.

The DNA of the CDR3 is TGTGCCAGCAGTCATGAAGGGGGTGGAGGGCTCTATGGCTACACCTTC. Translated: CASSHEGGGGLYGYTF. V gene TRBV27 combines with J gene TRBJ1-2, with TRBD1 as a possible D gene (6 bases). Germline assignment: CDR1 MNHEY and CDR2 SMNVEV (reference sequence). Trimming shortened V by 5 bases and J by 4 bases, and 20 bases separated the two germline ends. The CDR3 extends over 16 amino acids.

This clone was detected a few times. This chain links TRBV24-1 with TRBJ2-6; weak D call: TRBD2 (5 bases). The V end was cut by 5 bases, the J end by 3 bases, with 10 bases between. CDR3 length: 15 residues. CDR1 and CDR2 from the germline V gene are KGHDR and SFDVKD. CDR3 protein: CATSAAVLGANVLTF. CDR3 nucleotide sequence: TGTGCCACCAGTGCAGCGGTGCTTGGGGCCAACGTCCTGACTTTC.

The chain employs TRBV5-4 and TRBJ1-1; no reliable D call. The germline V gene encodes CDR1 SGHNT and CDR2 YYREEE (reference sequence). The CDR3 contains 18 residues. V lost 4 bases and J 2 bases, leaving 24 bases between the germline ends. The CDR3 DNA reads as TGTGCCAGCAGCCGCGTTTTTTTTCGGCGCCGAATAAACACTGAAGCTTTCTTT. Its translation: CASSRVFFRRRINTEAFF.

The chain employs TRBV7-6 and TRBJ2-7, with D possibly being TRBD1 or TRBD2 (7 bases each). V shed 0 bases and J shed 9 bases, with 18 bases lying between them. The CDR3 has 15 residues. Per the germline V gene, CDR1 is SGHVS and CDR2 is FNYEAQ. CDR3 amino acids: CASSLAGGDSPMQYF. CDR3 DNA sequence: TGTGCCAGCAGCTTAGCGGGGGGGGACAGTCCGATGCAGTACTTC.

This clone was seen once. The V and J genes are TRBV28 and TRBJ1-5, with D possibly TRBD1 on 5 matching bases. With 7 bases removed from V and 5 bases from J, the gap between germline ends came to 12 bases. The CDR3 loop spans 13 amino acids. The germline V gene encodes CDR1 MDHEN and CDR2 SYDVKM. The CDR3 loop reads CASNSGGDQPQHF. The CDR3 DNA reads TGTGCCAGCAATAGCGGGGGAGATCAGCCCCAGCATTTT. Drawing the rest from reference TRBV28 and TRBJ1-5, the complete variable domain is DVKVTQSSRYLVKRTGEKVFLECVQDMDHENMFWYRQDPGLGLRLIYFSYDVKMKEKGDIPEGYSVSREKKERFSLILESASTNQTSMYLCASNSGGDQPQHFGDGTRLSIL.

The rearrangement joins TRBV7-9 to TRBJ2-2; D is undetermined. The CDR3 is made up of 14 amino acids. Germline lookup yields CDR1 SEHNR and CDR2 FQNEAQ (reference sequence). Trimming stripped 4 bases from V and 2 bases from J, with 8 bases between. CDR3 sequence (DNA): TGTGCCAGCAGCTCCAACCCAAACACCGGGGAGCTGTTTTTT. This sequence encodes CASSSNPNTGELFF.

The chain links TRBV10-2 to TRBJ1-2; no firm D call. This CDR3 is built from 14 residues. The germline V gene encodes CDR1 WSHSY and CDR2 SAAADI. Trimming took off 3 bases at V and 0 bases at J, with 8 bases between the two ends. Here the CDR3 reads CASSELPANYGYTF. In DNA form, the CDR3 reads TGCGCCAGCAGTGAATTACCAGCTAACTATGGCTACACCTTC.

The chain recombines TRBV6-1 with TRBJ2-1; 8 nucleotides line up with TRBD1. Per germline, CDR1 MNHNS and CDR2 SASEGT. The CDR3 contains 17 residues. The V and J ends lost 4 bases and 4 bases, in that order; junction bases with no gene match: 12. The CDR3 bases are TGTGCCAGCAGTGCGTACACCGGGACAGGCTTTTACAATGAGCAGTTCTTC. Amino acid sequence: CASSAYTGTGFYNEQFF.

The chain is built from TRBV3-1 (or the pseudogene TRBV3-2) and TRBJ1-2; 7 bases are shared with TRBD1. Unmatched junction bases numbered 9, after V lost 4 bases and J lost 7 bases. The CDR3 is 14 amino acids. Germline lookup yields CDR1 LGHDT and CDR2 YNNKEL (reference sequence). CDR3 DNA sequence: TGTGCCAGCAGCCCCGCTAGGGCAGGGGGTGGCTACACCTTC. Protein sequence: CASSPARAGGGYTF.

CDR3 loop: CASSRVGNTEAFF. The CDR3 coding sequence is TGTGCCAGCAGCCGAGTAGGGAACACTGAAGCTTTCTTT. The genes are TRBV6-5 and TRBJ1-1; D remains ambiguous. The ends were cut back, 6 bases at V and 1 base at J, with 9 bases in the middle. Germline CDR1 and CDR2: MNHEY and SVGAGI. CDR3 length: 13 residues.

The chain has TRBV11-2 and TRBJ2-1, with a weak D call TRBD2 (6 bases). V lost 2 bases to trimming and J lost 1 base, with 9 bases between them. Germline V lookup: CDR1 SGHAT, CDR2 FQNNGV. CDR3 length: 15 residues. As DNA, the CDR3 is TGTGCCAGCAGCTTACGGGGGTCTTCCTACAATGAGCAGTTCTTC. Its protein is CASSLRGSSYNEQFF.

The chain employs TRBV9 and TRBJ2-5, with D hard to call. The ends were cut back, 4 bases at V and 5 bases at J, with 12 bases in the middle. This CDR3 has 13 residues. Germline V gene sequence: CDR1 SGDLS, CDR2 YYNGEE. CDR3: CASSKRPEETQYF. The CDR3 DNA is TGTGCCAGCAGCAAGCGACCCGAGGAGACCCAGTACTTC.

The J gene is TRBJ2-7, the V gene TRBV14; D gene unclear. The CDR3 loop spans 17 amino acids. Germline V gene data show CDR1 as SGHDN and CDR2 as FVKESK. The V end lost 0 bases, the J end lost 0 bases, and 15 bases lay between the germline ends. This CDR3 is CASSQDTGGFSSYEQYF. CDR3 nucleotide sequence: TGTGCCAGCAGCCAAGATACCGGTGGCTTTAGCTCCTACGAGCAGTACTTC.

The chain couples TRBV4-2 to TRBJ1-5; no definite D call. CDR1 LGHNA and CDR2 YNFKEQ come from the germline V gene. V lost 2 bases and J lost 4, with 12 bases in between. There are 15 residues in the CDR3. CDR3 DNA sequence: TGTGCCAGCAGCCAATCTCCAACACAAAATCAGCCCCAGCATTTT. This encodes CASSQSPTQNQPQHF.

CDR3: CASSQEGSTRGRNTIYF. CDR3 nucleotide sequence: TGTGCCAGCAGCCAAGAAGGCAGTACCAGGGGAAGAAACACCATATATTTT. This rearrangement joins TRBV3-1 (or the pseudogene TRBV3-2) to TRBJ1-3; D may be TRBD1 (6 bases). The CDR3 covers 17 residues. Trimming cost V 0 bases and J 5 bases, with 17 bases left between them. Looked up from germline, CDR1 is LGHDT and CDR2 is YNNKEL (reference sequence).

The chain couples TRBV20-1 to TRBJ1-2; the D gene is possibly TRBD1 (5 bases). This CDR3 is built from 13 residues. Germline V lookup: CDR1 DFQATT, CDR2 SNEGSKA (reference sequence). Trimming stripped 3 bases from V and 7 bases from J, with 15 bases between. The CDR3 DNA reads TGCAGTGCTAGTTCGGCAGGGATCAGTGGCTACACCTTC. Translating it yields CSASSAGISGYTF.

CDR3 residues: CASSLAPGGSYNEQFF. In DNA form, the CDR3 reads TGTGCCAGCAGCTTAGCCCCGGGAGGCTCCTACAATGAGCAGTTCTTC. The gene calls are TRBV13 and TRBJ2-1, with 7 bases aligning to TRBD2. Per the germline V gene, CDR1 is PRHDT and CDR2 is FYEKMQ (reference sequence). The CDR3 spans 16 residues. The V segment lost 1 base and the J segment 0 bases; nucleotides outside the gene matches: 3.

The chain joins TRBV24-1 to TRBJ1-5; TRBD1 aligns across 12 bases. This CDR3 region has 16 residues. V shed 4 bases, J shed 6 bases, and the junction held 6 bases outside the gene matches. The germline CDR1 and CDR2 sequences are KGHDR and SFDVKD. In nucleotides, the CDR3 is TGTGCCACCAGTGACCCGGGACAGGGGGCATCTCAGCCCCAGCATTTT. Its protein product is CATSDPGQGASQPQHF.